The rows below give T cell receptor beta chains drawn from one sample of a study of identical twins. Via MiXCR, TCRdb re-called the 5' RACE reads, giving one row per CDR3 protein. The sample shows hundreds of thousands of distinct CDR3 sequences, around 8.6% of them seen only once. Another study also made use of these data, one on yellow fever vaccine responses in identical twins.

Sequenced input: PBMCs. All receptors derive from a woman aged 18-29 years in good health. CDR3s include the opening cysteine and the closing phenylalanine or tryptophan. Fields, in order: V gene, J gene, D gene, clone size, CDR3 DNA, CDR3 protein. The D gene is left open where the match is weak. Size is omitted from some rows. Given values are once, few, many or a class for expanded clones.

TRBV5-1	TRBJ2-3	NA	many	TGCGCCAGCAGCTTGGAGGCAGGCACAGATACGCAGTATTTT	CASSLEAGTDTQYF
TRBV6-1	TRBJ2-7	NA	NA	TGTGCCAGCAGTGAAGCAGGGGCAGCCTCCTACGAGCAGTACTTC	CASSEAGAASYEQYF
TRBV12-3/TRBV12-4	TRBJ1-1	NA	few	TGTGCCAGCAGTTTACAGGTAAAAAGCACTGAAGCTTTCTTT	CASSLQVKSTEAFF
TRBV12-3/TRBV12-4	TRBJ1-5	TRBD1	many	TGTGCCAGCATGGGACAGCTTAGCAATCAGCCCCAGCATTTT	CASMGQLSNQPQHF
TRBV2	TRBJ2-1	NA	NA	TGTGCCAGCAGTACGGAGATGGGGAATGAGCAGTTCTTC	CASSTEMGNEQFF
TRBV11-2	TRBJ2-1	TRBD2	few	TGTGCCAGCAGCGCTCGGACTAGCGGGATATACAATGAGCAGTTCTTC	CASSARTSGIYNEQFF
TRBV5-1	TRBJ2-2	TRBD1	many	TGCGCCAGCAGCAACAGGGGGCAGGACACCGGGGAGCTGTTTTTT	CASSNRGQDTGELFF
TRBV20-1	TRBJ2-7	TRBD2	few	TGCAGTGCTAGAGATCAGCGGGGGAGCTCCTACGAGCAGTACTTC	CSARDQRGSSYEQYF
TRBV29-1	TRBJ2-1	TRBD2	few	TGCAGCGTTGAAGCTAGCGGGCCCTACAATGAGCAGTTCTTC	CSVEASGPYNEQFF
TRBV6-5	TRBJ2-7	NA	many	TGTGCCAGCAGTTACTCACACGGGAGCTCCTACGAGCAGTACTTC	CASSYSHGSSYEQYF
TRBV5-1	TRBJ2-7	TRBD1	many	TGCGCCAGCAGCACCTCCCCGGGACAGGGGACATGGCCTTACGAGCAGTACTTC	CASSTSPGQGTWPYEQYF
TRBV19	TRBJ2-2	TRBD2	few	TGTGCCAGCAGAGGGACTAGCGGATACACCGGGGAGCTGTTTTTT	CASRGTSGYTGELFF
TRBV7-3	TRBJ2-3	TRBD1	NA	TGTGCCAGCAGCCCGCCCAATGGACAGGGGGCCCCAGATACGCAGTATTTT	CASSPPNGQGAPDTQYF
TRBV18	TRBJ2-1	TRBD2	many	TGTGCCAGCAGCCCGGGGGGCAATGAGCAGTTCTTC	CASSPGGNEQFF
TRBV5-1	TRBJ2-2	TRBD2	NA	TGCGCCAGCAGCCTCTTCTCCTCCGGGGGGAGAAGACTCAACACCGGGGAGCTGTTTTTT	CASSLFSSGGRRLNTGELFF
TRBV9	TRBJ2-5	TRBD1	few	TGTGCCAGCAGTCGATGGGACAGGGTGTTGGAGACCCAGTACTTC	CASSRWDRVLETQYF
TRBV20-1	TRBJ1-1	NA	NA	TGCAGTGCTAGTCTTGGGGACACTGAAGCTTTCTTT	CSASLGDTEAFF
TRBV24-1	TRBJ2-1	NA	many	TGTGCCACCAGTGATTTGGGCGGGATCTCCTACAATGAGCAGTTCTTC	CATSDLGGISYNEQFF
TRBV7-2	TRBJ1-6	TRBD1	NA	TGTGCCAGCAGCTTAGGAGACAGGGTTTCACCCCTCCACTTT	CASSLGDRVSPLHF
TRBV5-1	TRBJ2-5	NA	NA	TGCGCCAGCAGCTCACACGGGGCCACCCAAGAGACCCAGTACTTC	CASSSHGATQETQYF
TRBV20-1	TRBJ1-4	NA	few	TGCAGTGCTATAGGGACAACTAATGAAAAACTGTTTTTT	CSAIGTTNEKLFF
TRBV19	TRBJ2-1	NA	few	TGTGCCAGTAGTCCCGACGGGTACAATGAGCAGTTCTTC	CASSPDGYNEQFF
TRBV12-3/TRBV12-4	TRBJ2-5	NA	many	TGTGCCAGCAGTTTACGAGGGCGAGAGACCCAGTACTTC	CASSLRGRETQYF
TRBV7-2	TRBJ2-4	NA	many	TGTGCCAGCAGCTTGACATCAGGGACCAAAACGACCATTCAGTACTTC	CASSLTSGTKTTIQYF
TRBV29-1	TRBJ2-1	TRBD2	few	TGCAGCGTTGAGCGGCGGGGGAGCTCCTACAATGAGCAGTTCTTC	CSVERRGSSYNEQFF
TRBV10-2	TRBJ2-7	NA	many	TGCGCCAGCAGTGGGGAGACGAACTACGAGCAGTACTTC	CASSGETNYEQYF
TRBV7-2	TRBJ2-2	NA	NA	TGTGCCAGCAGCCAATATTCCGGGGAGCTGTTTTTT	CASSQYSGELFF
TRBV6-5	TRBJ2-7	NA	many	TGTGCCAGCAGTGACGTCTACGAGCAGTACTTC	CASSDVYEQYF
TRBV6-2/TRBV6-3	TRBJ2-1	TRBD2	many	TGTGCCAGCAGAGGCATCCTAGCGGGTTATTACAATGAGCAGTTCTTC	CASRGILAGYYNEQFF
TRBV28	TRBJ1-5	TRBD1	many	TGTGCCAGCAGTCCCCACCTTCAGGGGGGCGGTCAGCCCCAGCATTTT	CASSPHLQGGGQPQHF
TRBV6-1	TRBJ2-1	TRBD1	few	TGTGCCAGCAGTGCCCGGACAGGGGGCAGTGATGAGCAGTTCTTC	CASSARTGGSDEQFF
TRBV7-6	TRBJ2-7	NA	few	TGTGCCAGCAGCTTAGGGGGGATTCGCTCCTACGAGCAGTACTTC	CASSLGGIRSYEQYF
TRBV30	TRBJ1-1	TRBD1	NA	TGTGCCTGGGAAGGCCAGGGACAGGAAGCTTTCTTT	CAWEGQGQEAFF
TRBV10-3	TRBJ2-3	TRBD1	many	TGTGCTATCAAGGGGGCCTTTAGCACAGATACGCAGTATTTT	CAIKGAFSTDTQYF
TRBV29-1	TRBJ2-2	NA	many	TGCAGCGTAAAAGGGGTCACCGGGGAGCTGTTTTTT	CSVKGVTGELFF
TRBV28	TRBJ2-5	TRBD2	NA	TGTGCCAGCAGTTTAGGAGCGGGGGGGCGCTCAGAGACCCAGTACTTC	CASSLGAGGRSETQYF
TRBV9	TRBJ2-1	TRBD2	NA	TGTGCCAGCAGCGTACTCGGAAGCGGGGGGGCTACTGAGCAGTTCTTC	CASSVLGSGGATEQFF
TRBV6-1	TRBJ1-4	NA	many	TGTGCCAGCAGTGAAGGTTGGGCAAGTAATGAAAAACTGTTTTTT	CASSEGWASNEKLFF
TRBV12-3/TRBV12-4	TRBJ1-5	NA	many	TGTGCCAGCAGTTTAATGCATTATAGGGGCAATCAGCCCCAGCATTTT	CASSLMHYRGNQPQHF
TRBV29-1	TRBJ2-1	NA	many	TGCAGCGTTGAAGATTTTGACAGCCCCTACAATGAGCAGTTCTTC	CSVEDFDSPYNEQFF
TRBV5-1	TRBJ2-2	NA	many	TGCGCCAGCAGCTTGGCTACTAGTCCCGGGGAGCTGTTTTTT	CASSLATSPGELFF
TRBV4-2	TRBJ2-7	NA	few	TGTGCCAGCGCGACAGGGGAGGGCGTCGAGCAGTACTTC	CASATGEGVEQYF
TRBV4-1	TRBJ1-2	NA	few	TGCGCCAGCAGCCAAGCGGGGGAGGGCTACACCTTC	CASSQAGEGYTF
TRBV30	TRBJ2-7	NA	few	TGTGCCTGGAGGTCGGGGGCCTACGAGCAGTACTTC	CAWRSGAYEQYF
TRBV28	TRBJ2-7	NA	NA	TGTGCCAGCAGTGCCCTTTCACCTTACGAGCAGTACTTC	CASSALSPYEQYF
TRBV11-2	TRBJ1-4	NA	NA	TGTGCCAGCAGCTTAGAGGGCAGGGGATCAACTAATGAAAAACTGTTTTTT	CASSLEGRGSTNEKLFF
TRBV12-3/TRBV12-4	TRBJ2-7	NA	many	TGTGCCAGCAAAACAACGGGGGCCTCCTACGAGCAGTACTTC	CASKTTGASYEQYF
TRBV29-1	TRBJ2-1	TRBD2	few	TGCAGCGTTGACGCTACTAGCGGGGGAGACTATGAGCAGTTCTTC	CSVDATSGGDYEQFF
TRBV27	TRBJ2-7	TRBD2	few	TGTGCCAGCGCGGGAGGGATCCACGGCGAGCAGTACTTC	CASAGGIHGEQYF
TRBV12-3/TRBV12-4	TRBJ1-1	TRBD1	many	TGTGCCAGCAGCTCAGGGACAGCGAACACTGAAGCTTTCTTT	CASSSGTANTEAFF